This entry describes one T cell receptor beta chain. This CDR3 has 15 residues. Trimming took 1 base from V and 2 from J, leaving 9 bases between them. Germline-derived CDR1 and CDR2 are LNHDA and SQIVND (reference sequence). This sample is drawn from a study of blood T cell repertoires in COVID-19. Study information: Both acute and convalescent COVID-19 samples were obtained from the United States, Italy and Spain. The analysed material was cDNA or gDNA that came from T cells, B-cell-depleted T cells, or PBMCs.

In the original workflow: Amplification from reference gene primers served as the basis for estimated nucleated cell counts. Profiled with immunoSEQ multiplex PCR; TCRdb holds only in-frame clones, not every one. That table supplies the V and J calls and clone size; D and trimming were determined from the DNA. This sample has around 42,000 clones, with 80% to 90% found just once. The sample taken for sequencing was peripheral blood. V and J are TRBV19 and TRBJ1-5, with D tentatively TRBD1 (5 bases). This receptor was identified in a woman in her sixties or seventies in a cohort sampled during active COVID-19. This chain's CDR3 is CASSIARAGNQPQHF. As DNA, the CDR3 is TGTGCCAGTAGTATAGCCAGGGCTGGCAATCAGCCCCAGCATTTT. Full variable domain (rest looked up from reference TRBV19 and TRBJ1-5): DGGITQSPKYLFRKEGQNVTLSCEQNLNHDAMYWYRQDPGQGLRLIYYSQIVNDFQKGDIAEGYSVSREKKESFPLTVTSAQKNPTAFYLCASSIARAGNQPQHFGDGTRLSIL.